This T cell receptor beta chain is from a study of beta chain features in type 1 diabetes. Background on the study: No age, gender or cell yield differences were seen between patients and healthy donors.

cDNA synthesis used the whole RNA isolate, giving expressed TCRB sequences. Clones were sequenced by immunoSEQ multiplex PCR, and TCRdb holds only the in-frame ones, with some missing. The repertoire holds about 410,000 clones, with 14% as singletons. Study-wide points: Junctions at VDJ sites from type 1 diabetes patients had fewer insertions and more deletions. Cells with high TCR expression could be over-represented by cDNA sequencing.

Post-sort purity exceeded 98% for all sorted populations. The germline CDR1 and CDR2 sequences are LGHNA and YNFKEQ. The CDR3 has 15 amino acids. The germline V and J ends were trimmed by 3 bases and 3 bases, with 14 bases remaining between them. This clone was seen only a few times. Its antigen is currently unknown. This clonotype was sampled from a young man in good health. V usage is TRBV4-2 and J usage is TRBJ1-2, with a possible D match to TRBD1 (5 bases). The sequenced sample consisted of naive CD4+ T cells from blood. CDR3: CASSHDTGTHYGYTF. CDR3 sequence (DNA): TGTGCCAGCAGCCACGACACCGGGACCCACTATGGCTACACCTTC.